A single sample is the source of the 18 T cell receptor beta chains below, sequenced in a study of blood T cell repertoires in COVID-19. Measured with immunoSEQ multiplex PCR; TCRdb has only the in-frame clones, and not every one. This table holds 200,000 or so clones, under 90% found once. Material: peripheral blood. Receptor source: a woman aged 80 or older with COVID-19, enrolled during active disease.

The chain uses TRBV4-1 and TRBJ2-3; 7 positions match TRBD2. CDR1 is MGHRA and CDR2 is YSYEKL in the germline V gene. V lost 0 bases to trimming and J lost 0 bases; unmatched junction nucleotides: 6. The CDR3 length is 17 residues. Here the CDR3 reads CASSQEGLVSSTDTQYF. The CDR3 nucleotides read TGCGCCAGCAGCCAAGAAGGACTAGTCTCTAGCACAGATACGCAGTATTTT.

V and J are TRBV12-5 and TRBJ2-3, with 7 bases identical to TRBD2. CDR3 length equals 13 residues. Trimming cost V 5 bases and J 4 bases; bases outside gene matches: 3. Germline lookup yields CDR1 LGHNT and CDR2 FRNRAP. This CDR3 reads CASGPTSSDTQYF. The CDR3 bases are TGTGCTAGTGGTCCGACTAGCTCAGATACGCAGTATTTT.

V is TRBV18 and J is TRBJ1-2; TRBD1 matches 9 bases. The CDR3 spans 15 residues. Unmatched junction bases numbered 8, after V lost 3 bases and J lost 6 bases. In germline, CDR1 is KGHSH, CDR2 LQKENI. The DNA for the CDR3 is TGTGCCAGCTCACCGTTGGACAGGGGTTTAGATGGCTACACCTTC. Its translation: CASSPLDRGLDGYTF.

V usage is TRBV6-5 and J usage is TRBJ2-5, with TRBD2 matching over 14 bases. CDR1 and CDR2 (germline): MNHEY, SVGAGI. The CDR3 sequence is 14 residues long. The V segment lost 6 bases and the J segment 4 bases; nucleotides outside the gene matches: 1. The CDR3 region is CASRGTSGGETQYF. The DNA for the CDR3 is TGTGCCAGCAGGGGGACTAGCGGGGGAGAGACCCAGTACTTC.

The chain links TRBV6-5 to TRBJ1-1, with D tentatively TRBD1 (6 bases). CDR3 length: 14 amino acids. Germline V CDR1 and CDR2: MNHEY, SVGAGI. V was cut by 6 bases and J by 2 bases, with 13 bases left in between. The CDR3 here is CASSRRGANTEAFF. In DNA, the CDR3 is TGTGCCAGCAGCCGCCGGGGGGCTAACACTGAAGCTTTCTTT.

J is TRBJ2-7 and V is TRBV7-2; D not certain. CDR3 size: 12 residues. Germline CDR1 and CDR2: SGHTA and FQGNSA. With 5 bases removed from V and 2 bases from J, the gap between germline ends came to 7 bases. CDR3 DNA: TGTGCCAGCAGCCCCCAAACCTACGAGCAGTACTTC. It codes for CASSPQTYEQYF.

V gene TRBV19 combines with J gene TRBJ2-2, with 7 nucleotides matching TRBD1. V dropped 4 bases and J dropped 2; count of bases not matched to a gene: 4. CDR1 is LNHDA and CDR2 is SQIVND in the germline V gene (reference sequence). This CDR3 is built from 15 residues. Written as DNA, the CDR3 is TGTGCCAGTAGTACTGGGACAGCTAACACCGGGGAGCTGTTTTTT. It codes for CASSTGTANTGELFF.

J is TRBJ1-3 and V is TRBV3-1 (or the pseudogene TRBV3-2), with D possibly being TRBD1 (5 bases). Trimming took 4 bases from V and 2 from J, leaving 12 bases between them. The CDR3 extends over 15 amino acids. The germline V gene encodes CDR1 LGHDT and CDR2 YNNKEL (reference sequence). Here the CDR3 reads CASSLRGGTGNTIYF. CDR3 DNA sequence: TGTGCCAGCAGCCTTCGGGGGGGGACTGGAAACACCATATATTTT.

The chain joins TRBV5-4 to TRBJ1-2; TRBD1 agrees at 8 bases. V gave up 4 bases and J gave up 5 bases; unmatched junction bases: 10. The CDR3 spans 15 residues. Germline assignment: CDR1 SGHNT and CDR2 YYREEE (reference sequence). Written as DNA, the CDR3 is TGTGCCAGCAGCCAAAGAGGACAGGGACCTTATGGCTACACCTTC. Its translation is CASSQRGQGPYGYTF. Supplemented by reference TRBV5-4 and TRBJ1-2, the full variable domain reads ETGVTQSPTHLIKTRGQQVTLRCSSQSGHNTVSWYQQALGQGPQFIFQYYREEENGRGNFPPRFSGLQFPNYSSELNVNALELDDSALYLCASSQRGQGPYGYTFGSGTRLTVV.

The rearrangement uses TRBV10-3 and TRBJ2-5; maybe TRBD1 (6 bases). Looked up from germline, CDR1 is ENHRY and CDR2 is SYGVKD. V lost 4 bases and J lost 4, with 13 bases in between. The CDR3 spans 14 residues. CDR3 region: CAISVEGTPETQYF. CDR3 coding DNA: TGTGCCATCAGTGTAGAAGGGACACCAGAGACCCAGTACTTC.

This chain links TRBV6-5 with TRBJ1-2; 7 bases fit TRBD1. CDR3 size: 15 residues. V gave up 7 bases and J gave up 4 bases; unmatched junction bases: 12. Germline CDR1 MNHEY, CDR2 SVGAGI. The CDR3 DNA follows: TGTGCCAGCAAAGCCGCGACAGGGATCTCCTATGGCTACACCTTC. Encoded protein: CASKAATGISYGYTF.

The chain couples TRBV7-9 to TRBJ1-4; no definite D call. The CDR3 is made up of 15 amino acids. The V and J ends lost 1 base and 4 bases respectively, with 10 bases between them. Germline loops: CDR1 SEHNR, CDR2 FQNEAQ (reference sequence). The CDR3 loop is CASSLGGDYNEKLFF. CDR3 in DNA: TGTGCCAGCAGCTTAGGGGGAGATTATAATGAAAAACTGTTTTTT.

The sample holds one count of this clone. The rearrangement links TRBV6-5 to TRBJ1-1; the D gene is possibly TRBD1 (6 bases). V was pared by 2 bases and J by 5 bases, with 12 bases between. CDR1 is MNHEY, CDR2 SVGAGI, per germline. The CDR3 consists of 14 residues. CDR3 protein: CASSYQQGVTEAFF. The CDR3 region has the DNA TGTGCCAGCAGTTACCAACAGGGTGTGACTGAAGCTTTCTTT.

The chain is built from TRBV5-1 and TRBJ2-5; 9 positions agree with TRBD2. The trim removed 0 bases at V and 5 bases at J, leaving 14 bases unmatched. The germline V gene has CDR1 SGHRS and CDR2 YFSETQ. The CDR3 extends over 18 amino acids. CDR3 DNA sequence: TGCGCCAGCAGCTTGGTTACAGCGGGGGGCCTAGCAAGCGAGACCCAGTACTTC. Encoded protein: CASSLVTAGGLASETQYF.

V is TRBV13 and J is TRBJ1-6, with a tentative D call TRBD1 (6 bases). The CDR3 is 16 amino acids. V gave up 5 bases and J gave up 10 bases, with 21 bases separating them. Germline V lookup: CDR1 PRHDT, CDR2 FYEKMQ (reference sequence). The DNA for the CDR3 is TGTGCCAGCAGCCGCGGGGGCAGAACATCTCGATCACCCCTCCACTTT. Translating gives CASSRGGRTSRSPLHF.

The chain carries TRBV11-2 and TRBJ2-2; the D gene is possibly TRBD1 (7 bases). Trimming removed 4 bases at V and 4 bases at J, with 13 bases between. Germline V gene lookup returns CDR1 SGHAT and CDR2 FQNNGV. The CDR3 is 15 residues long. The CDR3 bases are TGTGCCAGCAGCTCAAGACAGGGAGGCACCGGGGAGCTGTTTTTT. As protein: CASSSRQGGTGELFF.

V is TRBV2 and J is TRBJ1-5, with D maybe TRBD1 (5 bases). This CDR3 is 15 amino acids long. The germline CDR1 and CDR2 sequences are SNHLY and FYNNEI. V was trimmed by 8 bases and J by 0 bases, leaving 14 bases between them. In DNA form, the CDR3 reads TGTGCCAGCGATCAGGGAGGGATTAGCAATCAGCCCCAGCATTTT. Its protein is CASDQGGISNQPQHF.

This clone was seen once. J is TRBJ2-7 and V is TRBV6-6; D remains unclear. The germline V gene encodes CDR1 MNHNY and CDR2 SVGAGI (reference sequence). V was clipped by 8 bases and J by 4 bases, with 12 bases between them. The CDR3 is made up of 12 amino acids. The CDR3 sequence: CASPRGFYEQYV. As DNA, the CDR3 is TGTGCCAGCCCCCGCGGATTTTACGAGCAGTACGTC.